The 14 T cell receptor beta chains below come from one sample, sequenced in a study of early T cells in non-severe SARS-CoV-2 infection. Via MiXCR, TCRdb re-called the 5' RACE reads, giving one row per CDR3 protein. Of roughly 66,000 distinct CDR3 sequences listed, approximately 9.2% are singletons. The sequenced material came from whole blood. These receptors came from an adult who was a healthcare worker with PCR-confirmed SARS-CoV-2 infection or an uninfected control (not recorded which).

This clonotype was counted between two and nine times. The chain carries TRBV3-1 and TRBJ2-3; 10 bases are shared with TRBD2. The CDR3 sequence is 15 residues long. J gave up 4 bases and V 4 bases, and 5 bases lay outside the gene matches. Germline CDR1 LGHDT, CDR2 YNNKEL (reference sequence). This CDR3 is CASSPRTSGADTQYF. The CDR3 coding sequence is TGTGCCAGCAGCCCCAGGACTAGCGGAGCAGATACGCAGTATTTT.

This clonotype was observed a handful of times. J is TRBJ2-3 and V is TRBV9, with D perhaps matching TRBD2 (6 bases). Between the trimmed V and J ends, which lost 5 bases and 0 bases, there was a span of 10 bases. This CDR3 comprises 14 residues. Per the germline V gene, CDR1 is SGDLS and CDR2 is YYNGEE. This chain's CDR3 is CASRRETSTDTQYF. The CDR3 bases are TGTGCCAGCAGACGGGAGACTAGCACAGATACGCAGTATTTT.

This clonotype was seen many times. The V and J genes are TRBV5-1 and TRBJ2-1; tentative D call: TRBD2 (5 bases). Per germline, CDR1 SGHRS and CDR2 YFSETQ. The CDR3 extends over 18 amino acids. V lost 1 base to trimming and J lost 0 bases, with 17 bases between them. The CDR3 sequence is CASSLTADWRSSYNEQFF. Here the CDR3 DNA reads TGCGCCAGCAGCTTGACCGCTGACTGGAGGAGCTCCTACAATGAGCAGTTCTTC.

This clonotype was counted between two and nine times. This chain uses TRBV27 with TRBJ2-7, with a tentative D call TRBD2 (6 bases). The CDR3 runs 15 residues. Looked up from germline, CDR1 is MNHEY and CDR2 is SMNVEV (reference sequence). The V end was cut by 5 bases, the J end by 4 bases, with 18 bases between. CDR3 amino acids: CASSARLLGGYEQYF. The DNA of the CDR3 is TGTGCCAGCAGTGCGCGACTGCTCGGGGGATACGAGCAGTACTTC.

This clonotype has ten or more counts. V and J are TRBV12-3 or TRBV12-4 and TRBJ2-7; D remains unclear. The length of the CDR3 is 14 residues. V shed 6 bases and J shed 4 bases, with 16 bases lying between them. The CDR3 sequence is CASSPSVETYEQYF. The CDR3 nucleotides read TGTGCCAGCAGCCCCTCGGTAGAAACGTACGAGCAGTACTTC.

Only a few counts were recorded for this clonotype. This chain links TRBV10-3 with TRBJ2-1, with 7 positions matching TRBD2. The CDR3 sequence is 17 residues long. Germline CDR1 and CDR2: ENHRY and SYGVKD. Trimming took 2 bases from V and 6 from J; bases not matched to a gene: 13. For the CDR3, the DNA is TGTGCCATCAGTGAGGGAAGAGGCGGGAGTTTCGTCAATGAGCAGTTCTTC. Translation gives CAISEGRGGSFVNEQFF.

This clonotype was picked up many times. The V gene is TRBV19, the J gene TRBJ1-1; D gene ambiguous. CDR3 length: 16 residues. Trimming left V 6 bases short and J 1 base short, with 18 bases between. The germline CDR1 and CDR2 sequences are LNHDA and SQIVND (reference sequence). The CDR3 bases are TGTGCCAGTAGCCTCCAAAGAGGCGGGAAGAACACTGAAGCTTTCTTT. This codes for CASSLQRGGKNTEAFF.

This sequence joins TRBV9 and TRBJ2-6; D is ambiguous. CDR1 is SGDLS, CDR2 YYNGEE, per germline. V lost 7 bases, J lost 0 bases, and 5 bases lay in between. This CDR3 is built from 13 residues. The CDR3 coding sequence is TGTGCCAGCCGGGCCTCTGGGGCCAACGTCCTGACTTTC. Protein: CASRASGANVLTF. The full variable domain, completed using reference TRBV9 and TRBJ2-6, is DSGVTQTPKHLITATGQRVTLRCSPRSGDLSVYWYQQSLDQGLQFLIQYYNGEERAKGNILERFSAQQFPDLHSELNLSSLELGDSALYFCASRASGANVLTFGAGSRLTVL.

This clonotype was seen only a few times. The chain uses TRBV20-1 and TRBJ2-3; 8 bases are a match to TRBD2. V lost 6 bases, J lost 2 bases, and 13 bases stayed unmatched. Germline V gives CDR1 DFQATT, CDR2 SNEGSKA (reference sequence). The CDR3 is 16 amino acids. CDR3 sequence: CSALKRNSGNTDTQYF. The CDR3, as DNA: TGCAGTGCCCTGAAGAGAAATAGCGGGAACACAGATACGCAGTATTTT.

Ten or more counts support this clonotype. The J gene is TRBJ1-3, the V gene TRBV5-1; 9 nucleotides agree with TRBD1. The length of the CDR3 is 15 residues. CDR1 is SGHRS and CDR2 is YFSETQ in the germline V gene. V lost 0 bases to trimming and J lost 6 bases; unmatched junction nucleotides: 4. CDR3 coding DNA: TGCGCCAGCAGCTTGGAGACAGGGGGATTAAACACCATATATTTT. As protein: CASSLETGGLNTIYF.

Ten or more counts support this clonotype. The chain links TRBV6-2 or TRBV6-3 to TRBJ2-7; unclear D gene. The CDR3 has 13 amino acids. Per the germline V gene, CDR1 is MNHEY and CDR2 is SVGEGT. The V gene lost 0 bases and the J gene lost 5 bases, with 8 bases spanning the gap. The chain's CDR3 is CASSYSPRDEQYF. The CDR3 bases are TGTGCCAGCAGTTACTCTCCTAGGGACGAGCAGTACTTC.

V and J are TRBV7-2 and TRBJ2-1, with D perhaps matching TRBD1 (6 bases). Germline V gene data show CDR1 as SGHTA and CDR2 as FQGNSA. This CDR3 region has 14 residues. Trimming stripped 1 base from V and 10 bases from J, with 14 bases between. CDR3 in amino acids: CASSLVQGLGEQFF. CDR3 DNA sequence: TGTGCCAGCAGCTTAGTGCAGGGGCTCGGCGAGCAGTTCTTC. The complete variable domain, with remaining parts taken from reference TRBV7-2 and TRBJ2-1, reads GAGVSQSPSNKVTEKGKDVELRCDPISGHTALYWYRQSLGQGLEFLIYFQGNSAPDKSGLPSDRFSAERTGGSVSTLTIQRTQQEDSAVYLCASSLVQGLGEQFFGPGTRLTVL.

The table lists this clonotype with many counts. V and J are TRBV5-1 and TRBJ2-3, with a weak D call TRBD2 (6 bases). The CDR3 covers 16 residues. CDR1 and CDR2 from the germline V gene are SGHRS and YFSETQ. Trimming stripped 2 bases from V and 1 base from J, with 14 bases between. The CDR3 bases are TGCGCCAGCAGCTTAAGCGGAGGGACCGGCACAGATACGCAGTATTTT. Protein sequence: CASSLSGGTGTDTQYF.

This chain uses TRBV6-2 or TRBV6-3 with TRBJ2-2, with 7 bases identical to TRBD2. Germline V gene lookup returns CDR1 MNHEY and CDR2 SVGEGT. CDR3 length equals 16 residues. Unmatched junction bases numbered 9, after V lost 4 bases and J lost 4 bases. CDR3 residues: CASSFRGRVGTGELFF. The CDR3 DNA follows: TGTGCCAGCAGTTTTCGCGGGAGAGTTGGCACCGGGGAGCTGTTTTTT.